The clone carrying this T cell receptor (beta chain) was counted a few times. Its matching antigen is unknown. This sample was taken from a study of beta chain features in type 1 diabetes. Study outcomes and limitations: Type 1 diabetes patients had moderately but significantly shorter TCRB CDR3s in all four CD4+ subsets. Across patients, naive, central memory and Treg TCRB repertoires exhibited apparently greater similarity than was observed across healthy donors.

Every isolated RNA sample was fully reverse transcribed, so sequencing captured expressed TCRB transcripts. Using immunoSEQ multiplex PCR, the repertoire was profiled, and TCRdb retains in-frame clones only, with some absent. The data contain about 240,000 clones, about 15% of them singletons. The sample comprised naive CD4+ T cells from blood. The TCR sequence derives from a man in his thirties or forties with type 1 diabetes.

The CDR3 region has the DNA TGTGCCAGCGCCGCGGGCAATGAGCAGTTCTTC. Amino acids: CASAAGNEQFF. The rearrangement joins TRBV2 to TRBJ2-1; tentative D call: TRBD2 (5 bases). This CDR3 is 11 amino acids long. V lost 8 bases, J lost 6 bases, and 8 bases lay in between. Germline lookup yields CDR1 SNHLY and CDR2 FYNNEI.